The clone carrying this T cell receptor beta chain was recorded at least ten times. Germline-derived CDR1 and CDR2 are MNHEY and SMNVEV (reference sequence). This CDR3 has 14 amino acids. Trimming pared 5 bases from V and 2 bases from J, leaving 10 bases between. TCR beta CDR3 sequences were amplified from RNA transcripts. The primer set for the first-round RT-PCR of the TCR CDR3 was HTBI. TCRdb used MiXCR to reprocess the multiplex PCR reads, holding one entry per CDR3 protein. Among hundreds of thousands of distinct CDR3 sequences listed, 20% to 25% were seen once. This entry is derived from a study of T cells in Graves' hyperthyroidism and ophthalmopathy.

The material sequenced was blood. The chain couples TRBV27 to TRBJ2-1; D uncertain. The origin of this receptor is a man aged 25 to 40 with Graves' ophthalmopathy. CDR3 in DNA: TGTGCCAGCAGTCCCAGGTCCACCTACAATGAGCAGTTCTTC. It specifies CASSPRSTYNEQFF.